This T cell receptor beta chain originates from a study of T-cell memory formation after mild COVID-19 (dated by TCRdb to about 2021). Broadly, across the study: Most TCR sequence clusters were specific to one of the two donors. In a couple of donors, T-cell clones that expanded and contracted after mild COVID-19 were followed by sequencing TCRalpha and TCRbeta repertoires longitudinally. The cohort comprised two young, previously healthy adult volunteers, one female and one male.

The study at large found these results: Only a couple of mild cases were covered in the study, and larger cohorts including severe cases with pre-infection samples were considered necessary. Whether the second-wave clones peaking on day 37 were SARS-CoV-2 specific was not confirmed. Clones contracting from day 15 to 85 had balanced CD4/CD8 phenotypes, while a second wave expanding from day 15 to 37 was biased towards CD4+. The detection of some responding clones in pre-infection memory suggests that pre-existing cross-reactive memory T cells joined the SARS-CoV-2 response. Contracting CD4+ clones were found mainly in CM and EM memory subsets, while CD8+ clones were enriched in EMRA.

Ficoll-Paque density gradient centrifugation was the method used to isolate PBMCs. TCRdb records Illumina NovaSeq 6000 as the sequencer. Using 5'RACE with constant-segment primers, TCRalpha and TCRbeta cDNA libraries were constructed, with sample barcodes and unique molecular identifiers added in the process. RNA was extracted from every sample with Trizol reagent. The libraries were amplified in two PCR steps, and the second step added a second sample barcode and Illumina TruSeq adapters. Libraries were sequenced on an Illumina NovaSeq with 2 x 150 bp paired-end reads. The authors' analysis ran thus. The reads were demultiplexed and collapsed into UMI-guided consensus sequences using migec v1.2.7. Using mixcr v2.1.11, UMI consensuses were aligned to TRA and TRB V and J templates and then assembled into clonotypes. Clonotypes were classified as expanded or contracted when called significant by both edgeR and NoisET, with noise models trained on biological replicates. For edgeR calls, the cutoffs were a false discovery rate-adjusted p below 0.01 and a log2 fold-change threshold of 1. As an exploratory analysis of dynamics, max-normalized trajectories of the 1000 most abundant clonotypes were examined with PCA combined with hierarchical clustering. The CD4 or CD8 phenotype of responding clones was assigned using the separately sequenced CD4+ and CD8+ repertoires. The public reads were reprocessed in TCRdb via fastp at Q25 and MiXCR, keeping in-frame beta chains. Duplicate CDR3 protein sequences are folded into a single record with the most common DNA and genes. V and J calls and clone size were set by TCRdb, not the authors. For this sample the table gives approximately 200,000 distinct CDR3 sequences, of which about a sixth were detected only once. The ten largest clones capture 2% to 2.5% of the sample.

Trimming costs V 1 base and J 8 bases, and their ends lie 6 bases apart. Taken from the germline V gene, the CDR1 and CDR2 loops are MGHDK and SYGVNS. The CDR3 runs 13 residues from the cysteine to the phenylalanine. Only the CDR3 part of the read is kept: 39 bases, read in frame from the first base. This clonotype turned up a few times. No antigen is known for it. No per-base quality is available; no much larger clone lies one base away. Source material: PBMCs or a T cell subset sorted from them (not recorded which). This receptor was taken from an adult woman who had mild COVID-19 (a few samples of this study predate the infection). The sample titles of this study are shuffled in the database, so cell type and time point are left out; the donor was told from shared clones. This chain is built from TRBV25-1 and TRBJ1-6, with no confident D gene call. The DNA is TGTGCCAGCAGTGAATTTTGGGATTCACCCCTCCACTTT. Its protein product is CASSEFWDSPLHF.